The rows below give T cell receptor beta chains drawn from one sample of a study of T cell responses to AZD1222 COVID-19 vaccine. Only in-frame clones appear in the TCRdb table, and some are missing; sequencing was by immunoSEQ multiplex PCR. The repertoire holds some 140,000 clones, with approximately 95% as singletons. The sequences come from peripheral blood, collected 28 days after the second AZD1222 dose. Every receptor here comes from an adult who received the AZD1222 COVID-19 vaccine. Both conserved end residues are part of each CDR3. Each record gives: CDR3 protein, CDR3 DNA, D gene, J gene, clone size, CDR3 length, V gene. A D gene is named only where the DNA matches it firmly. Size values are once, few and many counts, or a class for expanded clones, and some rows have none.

CDR3: CAWSVIFRGNTEAFF
DNA: TGTGCCTGGAGTGTAATTTTCAGGGGGAACACTGAAGCTTTCTTT
D: -
J: TRBJ1-1
size: -
length: 15
V: TRBV30

CDR3: CASSLRVGFSAGELFF
DNA: TGTGCCAGCAGTTTAAGAGTGGGGTTCTCGGCCGGGGAGCTGTTTTTT
D: -
J: TRBJ2-2
size: -
length: 16
V: TRBV27

CDR3: CASSHLYQGSGTEAFF
DNA: TGTGCCAGCAGTCACCTGTACCAAGGGTCGGGCACTGAAGCTTTCTTT
D: -
J: TRBJ1-1
size: -
length: 16
V: TRBV6-2/TRBV6-3

CDR3: CASSPGQNQPQHF
DNA: TGTGCCAGCTCCCCTGGACAGAATCAGCCCCAGCATTTT
D: -
J: TRBJ1-5
size: -
length: 13
V: TRBV18

CDR3: CASSLTGSSSGNTIYF
DNA: TGTGCCAGCAGCTTAACAGGGTCCTCCTCTGGAAACACCATATATTTT
D: -
J: TRBJ1-3
size: once
length: 16
V: TRBV13

CDR3: CASSVNRNYGYTF
DNA: TGTGCCAGCAGCGTTAACAGGAATTATGGCTACACCTTC
D: -
J: TRBJ1-2
size: -
length: 13
V: TRBV9

CDR3: CASAPLGTANSPLHF
DNA: TGTGCCAGCGCCCCCTTGGGGACAGCCAATTCACCCCTCCACTTT
D: TRBD1
J: TRBJ1-6
size: -
length: 15
V: TRBV7-9

CDR3: CASSPNKAEAFF
DNA: TGCGCCAGCAGCCCCAACAAAGCTGAAGCTTTCTTT
D: -
J: TRBJ1-1
size: -
length: 12
V: TRBV5-1

CDR3: CASSGGTTIQNTEAFF
DNA: TGTGCCAGCAGTGGAGGGACAACTATACAGAACACTGAAGCTTTCTTT
D: -
J: TRBJ1-1
size: -
length: 16
V: TRBV6-2/TRBV6-3

CDR3: CASGSIREIGYTF
DNA: TGTGCCAGCGGATCCATTAGGGAAATTGGCTACACCTTC
D: -
J: TRBJ1-2
size: -
length: 13
V: TRBV7-3

CDR3: CAIKGGASYNEQFF
DNA: TGTGCCATCAAAGGGGGCGCTTCCTACAATGAGCAGTTCTTC
D: TRBD1
J: TRBJ2-1
size: once
length: 14
V: TRBV10-3

CDR3: CASSQDLNMNTEAFF
DNA: TGTGCCAGCAGCCAAGATTTAAACATGAACACTGAAGCTTTCTTT
D: -
J: TRBJ1-1
size: -
length: 15
V: TRBV4-2

CDR3: CASGRDGNTGELFF
DNA: TGTGCTAGTGGCCGGGACGGAAACACCGGGGAGCTGTTTTTT
D: -
J: TRBJ2-2
size: -
length: 14
V: TRBV12-5

CDR3: CASSTHEEVQPQHF
DNA: TGTGCCAGTAGTACGCACGAAGAGGTCCAGCCCCAGCATTTT
D: -
J: TRBJ1-5
size: few
length: 14
V: TRBV19

CDR3: CASRLAEETQYF
DNA: TGTGCCAGCAGGCTAGCGGAAGAGACCCAGTACTTC
D: TRBD2
J: TRBJ2-5
size: -
length: 12
V: TRBV2

CDR3: CASQGATDTQYF
DNA: TGCGCCAGCCAGGGGGCCACAGATACGCAGTATTTT
D: TRBD1
J: TRBJ2-3
size: -
length: 12
V: TRBV5-1

CDR3: CATSRDRQPQHF
DNA: TGTGCCACCAGCAGAGATCGACAGCCCCAGCATTTT
D: -
J: TRBJ1-5
size: -
length: 12
V: TRBV15

CDR3: CASGSGQGWPGELFF
DNA: TGTGCCAGCGGTTCCGGACAGGGGTGGCCCGGGGAGCTGTTTTTT
D: TRBD1
J: TRBJ2-2
size: -
length: 15
V: TRBV28

CDR3: CASSAGTGDRENTEAFF
DNA: TGTGCCAGCAGCGCTGGGACAGGGGATAGAGAAAACACTGAAGCTTTCTTT
D: -
J: TRBJ1-1
size: -
length: 17
V: TRBV21-1

CDR3: CASSWDRGQGEQYF
DNA: TGTGCCAGCAGTTGGGACAGGGGGCAAGGAGAGCAGTACTTC
D: TRBD1
J: TRBJ2-7
size: -
length: 14
V: TRBV27